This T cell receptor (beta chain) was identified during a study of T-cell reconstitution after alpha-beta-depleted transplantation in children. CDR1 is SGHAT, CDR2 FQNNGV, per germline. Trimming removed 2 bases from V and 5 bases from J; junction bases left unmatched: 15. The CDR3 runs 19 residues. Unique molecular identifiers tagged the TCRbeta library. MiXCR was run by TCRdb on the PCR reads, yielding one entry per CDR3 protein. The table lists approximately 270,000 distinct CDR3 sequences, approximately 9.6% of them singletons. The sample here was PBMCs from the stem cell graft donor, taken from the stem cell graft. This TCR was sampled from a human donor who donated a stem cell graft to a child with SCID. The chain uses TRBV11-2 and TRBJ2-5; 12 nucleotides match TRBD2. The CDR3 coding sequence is TGTGCCAGCAGCTTACGGCAAACTAGCGGGGGGCTTCCAGTGGAGACCCAGTACTTC. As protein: CASSLRQTSGGLPVETQYF.